The 5 T cell receptor beta chains in this list originate from one sample, sequenced in a study of control samples from healthy donors and cancer patients. Profiling relied on immunoSEQ multiplex PCR, and the TCRdb table lists in-frame clones only, not all of them. Found here are roughly 120,000 clones, roughly nine tenths of them singletons; the top ten hold roughly 40%. Material for sequencing was blood. These receptors all stem from a man aged 45-60 years in good health.

The rearrangement uses TRBV24-1 and TRBJ1-2, with D uncertain. V was pared by 5 bases and J by 6 bases, with 21 bases between. Germline V lookup: CDR1 KGHDR, CDR2 SFDVKD. The CDR3 is 16 amino acids. Here the CDR3 reads CATSAASGTWGHGYTF. CDR3 DNA sequence: TGTGCCACCAGTGCCGCAAGTGGCACCTGGGGTCATGGCTACACCTTC.

Concerning this clone: The same CDR3 also results from other DNA sequences found in this sample. The V call is TRBV29-1, the J call TRBJ1-1, with 7 bases matching TRBD1. CDR1 SQVTM and CDR2 ANQGSEA come from the germline V gene. This CDR3 has 13 amino acids. The V segment lost 1 base and the J segment 5 bases; nucleotides outside the gene matches: 4. CDR3 sequence reads: CSVEGQGRTEAFF. CDR3 coding DNA: TGCAGCGTTGAAGGACAGGGAAGGACTGAAGCTTTCTTT.

In this sample, this clone turned up once. V gene TRBV12-5 combines with J gene TRBJ1-5; D gene unclear. Germline CDR1 LGHNT, CDR2 FRNRAP. V lost 5 bases and J lost 5, with 16 bases in between. This CDR3 contains 15 residues. The CDR3 loop is CASGRNVIWDQPQHF. CDR3 coding DNA: TGTGCTAGTGGTCGAAATGTGATATGGGATCAGCCCCAGCATTTT.

The J gene is TRBJ2-3, the V gene TRBV24-1; no clear D. Per the germline V gene, CDR1 is KGHDR and CDR2 is SFDVKD. Trimming left V 9 bases short and J 6 bases short, with 15 bases between. This CDR3 spans 13 amino acids. This CDR3 reads CATQDRPKDTQYF. Here the CDR3 DNA reads TGTGCCACCCAGGACCGACCCAAGGATACGCAGTATTTT.

This clone was observed a handful of times. This chain connects TRBV19 to TRBJ2-5, with D possibly being TRBD1 (6 bases). Deletions cut 7 bases from V and 4 bases from J, with 19 bases between. From germline, CDR1 is LNHDA and CDR2 SQIVND (reference sequence). The CDR3 extends over 15 amino acids. The CDR3 DNA sequence: TGTGCCAGTACCGGAACAGGGTTGGGGCGAGAGACCCAGTACTTC. Its translation: CASTGTGLGRETQYF.